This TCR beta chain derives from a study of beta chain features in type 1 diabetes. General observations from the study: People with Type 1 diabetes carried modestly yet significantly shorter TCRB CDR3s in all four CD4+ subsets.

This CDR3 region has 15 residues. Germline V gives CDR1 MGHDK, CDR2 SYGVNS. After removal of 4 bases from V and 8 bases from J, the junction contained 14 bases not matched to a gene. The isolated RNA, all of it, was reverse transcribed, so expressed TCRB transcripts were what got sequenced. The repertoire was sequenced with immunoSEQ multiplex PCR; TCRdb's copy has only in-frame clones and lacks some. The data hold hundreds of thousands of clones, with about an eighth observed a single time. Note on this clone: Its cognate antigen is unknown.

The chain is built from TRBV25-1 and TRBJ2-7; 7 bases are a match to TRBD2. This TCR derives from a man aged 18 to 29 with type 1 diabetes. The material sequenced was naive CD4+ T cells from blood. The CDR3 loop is CASSGSGTSGSKQYF. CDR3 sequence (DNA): TGTGCCAGCAGTGGCAGCGGGACTTCAGGGAGTAAGCAGTACTTC.